The 10 T cell receptor beta chains below come from one sample, sequenced in a study of regulatory T cells in long-lasting Graves disease. Specified time point: newly diagnosed GD, antithyroid drugs for less than 3 months. The TCR library was prepared using RNA isolated from PBMCs. Sequencing libraries for TCR beta were prepared with iRepertoire HTBI primers and Arm-PCR of CDR3 regions. MiXCR was run by TCRdb on the multiplex PCR reads, yielding one entry per CDR3 protein. The sample has 420,000 or so distinct CDR3 sequences; about 15% are singletons. These data are also associated with another study on T cells in Graves' hyperthyroidism and ophthalmopathy.

The starting material was peripheral blood mononuclear cells (PBMCs), obtained at new diagnosis, from a patient treated with antithyroid drugs. These receptors were taken from a woman in her late teens or twenties with Graves disease.

The sample holds many counts of this clonotype. V gene TRBV28 combines with J gene TRBJ1-5, with 10 bases identical to TRBD1. This CDR3 is built from 15 residues. The V segment lost 5 bases and the J segment 5 bases; nucleotides outside the gene matches: 6. CDR1 and CDR2 (germline): MDHEN, SYDVKM. The CDR3 sequence is CASSADGTGDQPQHF. In nucleotides, the CDR3 is TGTGCCAGCAGTGCTGACGGGACAGGGGATCAGCCCCAGCATTTT.

V and J are TRBV7-9 and TRBJ2-3, with unresolved D. CDR3 size: 17 residues. Germline loops: CDR1 SEHNR, CDR2 FQNEAQ (reference sequence). V lost 2 bases to trimming and J lost 3 bases, with 18 bases between them. The CDR3 loop is CASSLRVGMKATDTQYF. DNA for the CDR3: TGTGCCAGCAGCTTAAGAGTCGGAATGAAAGCTACAGATACGCAGTATTTT.

The table lists this clonotype with many counts. The chain joins TRBV6-2 or TRBV6-3 to TRBJ2-3; 11 bases align to TRBD2. Germline V gives CDR1 MNHEY, CDR2 SVGEGT. V gave up 0 bases and J gave up 1 base; unmatched junction bases: 9. CDR3 length equals 19 residues. The CDR3: CASSYSTLLAGVRTDTQYF. The DNA of the CDR3 is TGTGCCAGCAGTTACTCGACCCTACTAGCGGGAGTGCGCACAGATACGCAGTATTTT.

This clonotype was seen many times. The rearrangement links TRBV6-2 or TRBV6-3 to TRBJ2-1; a possible D gene is TRBD2 (6 bases). Trimming removed 5 bases from V and 5 bases from J, with 16 bases in between. The CDR3 covers 15 residues. CDR1 is MNHEY and CDR2 is SVGEGT in the germline V gene. The CDR3 nucleotides read TGTGCCAGCAGTCCGAGGGAGGTTGTTGACAATGAGCAGTTCTTC. Protein sequence: CASSPREVVDNEQFF.

There are many counts of this clonotype. V and J are TRBV28 and TRBJ2-7, with TRBD1 identical over 7 bases. Germline lookup yields CDR1 MDHEN and CDR2 SYDVKM. This CDR3 comprises 15 residues. V lost 5 bases to trimming and J lost 3 bases; unmatched junction nucleotides: 10. For the CDR3, the DNA is TGTGCCAGCAGTCCAGCGGACAGGACAGGCTACGAGCAGTACTTC. This gives the protein CASSPADRTGYEQYF.

There are a few counts of this clonotype. Here the CDR3 reads CASSLVGSYTGELFF. In DNA, the CDR3 is TGTGCCAGCAGCTTAGTCGGGAGTTATACCGGGGAGCTGTTTTTT. The chain links TRBV7-2 to TRBJ2-2; D might be TRBD2 (6 bases). V was trimmed by 1 base and J by 5 bases, leaving 11 bases between them. The CDR3 loop spans 15 amino acids. Germline CDR1 reads SGHTA; CDR2 reads FQGNSA. The variable domain in full, with the rest retrieved from reference TRBV7-2 and TRBJ2-2, is GAGVSQSPSNKVTEKGKDVELRCDPISGHTALYWYRQSLGQGLEFLIYFQGNSAPDKSGLPSDRFSAERTGGSVSTLTIQRTQQEDSAVYLCASSLVGSYTGELFFGEGSRLTVL.

This clonotype was observed many times. The chain links TRBV7-9 to TRBJ1-1; possibly TRBD1 for D (6 bases). The CDR3 length is 13 residues. The germline CDR1 and CDR2 sequences are SEHNR and FQNEAQ (reference sequence). The ends were cut back, 11 bases at V and 4 bases at J, with 17 bases in the middle. For the CDR3, the DNA is TGTGCCTGTCAAGTCGGACAGCTCACTGAAGCTTTCTTT. This codes for CACQVGQLTEAFF. The variable domain in full, completed from reference TRBV7-9 and TRBJ1-1, reads DTGVSQNPRHKITKRGQNVTFRCDPISEHNRLYWYRQTLGQGPEFLTYFQNEAQLEKSRLLSDRFSAERPKGSFSTLEIQRTEQGDSAMYLCACQVGQLTEAFFGQGTRLTVV.

This clonotype was detected ten times or more. The chain recombines TRBV10-2 with TRBJ2-3; TRBD2 aligns across 12 bases. This CDR3 spans 17 amino acids. J lost 7 bases, V lost 3 bases, and 11 bases had no gene match. The germline CDR1 and CDR2 sequences are WSHSY and SAAADI. The CDR3 loop is CASSEGLAGTSQNTQYF. CDR3 DNA sequence: TGCGCCAGCAGTGAAGGACTAGCGGGGACCTCACAGAATACGCAGTATTTT.

Notes on this clonotype: A much larger clone lies one base from this, so it may be a read error. The chain is built from TRBV27 and TRBJ2-1; 12 bases line up with TRBD2. Germline V gene lookup returns CDR1 MNHEY and CDR2 SMNVEV (reference sequence). The CDR3 is made up of 13 amino acids. V was clipped by 6 bases and J by 9 bases; unmatched bases: 3. The CDR3 DNA follows: TGTGCCAGCAGCCGGACTAGCGGGACTGAGCAGTTCTTC. Encoded protein: CASSRTSGTEQFF.

This clonotype showed up many times. The chain couples TRBV20-1 to TRBJ2-7; 8 nucleotides line up with TRBD1. Unmatched junction bases numbered 9, after V lost 4 bases and J lost 1 base. Germline CDR1 DFQATT, CDR2 SNEGSKA (reference sequence). This CDR3 comprises 15 residues. In nucleotides, the CDR3 is TGCAGTGCTAACGATGCCGGGACAGGATCCTACGAGCAGTACTTC. Translation: CSANDAGTGSYEQYF.